The 32 T cell receptor beta chains reported below all come from one sample, sequenced in a study of Graves' ophthalmopathy and Graves' hyperthyroidism. Amplification targeted the TCR beta CDR3 regions, with RNA transcripts as the source material. Following a first-round RT-PCR that used HTBI primers, a second-round multiplex PCR was carried out. TCRdb redid the calling of the multiplex PCR reads with MiXCR, one entry per CDR3 protein. The sample has fewer than 350,000 distinct CDR3 sequences, roughly 15% seen once. The source material was peripheral blood. These TCRs come from an adult man with Graves' ophthalmopathy.

This clonotype has ten or more counts. V usage is TRBV6-9 and J usage is TRBJ2-4; 9 bases are a match to TRBD2. The germline CDR1 and CDR2 sequences are MNHGY and SVAAGI. Trimming cost V 4 bases and J 5 bases; bases outside gene matches: 6. This CDR3 has 15 residues. The CDR3 DNA reads as TGTGCCAGCAGTTTGCGGGGGGGCGGCGAAAACATTCAGTACTTC. Translating gives CASSLRGGGENIQYF.

This clonotype appeared many times. A junction end diverges from the germline sequence, so it may reflect a read error. The chain combines TRBV7-7 with TRBJ2-5; D possibly corresponds to TRBD2 (6 bases). The CDR3 spans 14 residues. Germline loops: CDR1 SSHAT, CDR2 FNYEAQ (reference sequence). This CDR3 is CASSLAPREKTQYF. CDR3 sequence (DNA): TGTGCTAGCAGCTTAGCGCCACGGGAGAAGACCCAGTACTTC.

The chain is built from TRBV6-2 or TRBV6-3 and TRBJ2-6; 8 positions agree with TRBD1. V gave up 5 bases and J gave up 2 bases; unmatched junction bases: 2. Germline lookup yields CDR1 MNHEY and CDR2 SVGEGT. The CDR3 runs to 15 residues. The CDR3 here is CASSRTGPGANVLTF. The CDR3, as DNA: TGTGCCAGCAGTCGGACAGGGCCTGGGGCCAACGTCCTGACTTTC.

This clonotype was recorded many times. The CDR3 sequence: CASSLLEPGTGELFF. DNA for the CDR3: TGTGCCAGCAGCTTACTGGAGCCGGGCACCGGGGAGCTGTTTTTT. The V call is TRBV7-3, the J call TRBJ2-2; no clear D. The germline gives CDR1 SGHTA, CDR2 FQGTGA. V was cut by 2 bases and J by 4 bases, with 11 bases left in between. This CDR3 has 15 residues.

The table lists this clonotype with many counts. V is TRBV6-5 and J is TRBJ2-2; 7 bases are a match to TRBD1. The CDR3 sequence is 14 residues long. From germline, CDR1 is MNHEY and CDR2 SVGAGI. With V trimmed by 4 bases and J by 5 bases, 4 bases remained unmatched. DNA for the CDR3: TGTGCCAGCAGTTCGACAGGGTATACCGGGGAGCTGTTTTTT. Translated, it gives CASSSTGYTGELFF.

This clonotype was seen at least ten times. The J gene is TRBJ2-7, the V gene TRBV18; 8 bases align to TRBD2. Germline-derived CDR1 and CDR2 are KGHSH and LQKENI. Unmatched junction bases numbered 11, after V lost 5 bases and J lost 2 bases. This CDR3 spans 16 amino acids. CDR3 nucleotides: TGTGCCAGCTCAGCCAACCTAGGAGCGGGGGCCTACGAGCAGTACTTC. Residues: CASSANLGAGAYEQYF.

The table lists this clonotype with a few counts. The chain joins TRBV30 to TRBJ1-2; D not certain. CDR3 length equals 13 residues. Trimming shortened V by 3 bases and J by 4 bases, and 12 bases separated the two germline ends. Germline V gene data show CDR1 as GTSNPN and CDR2 as SVGIG (reference sequence). The CDR3 bases are TGTGCCTGGAGAAGGGAGGCCTCCTATGGCTACACCTTC. Protein product: CAWRREASYGYTF.

This clonotype came up many times. The genes are TRBV6-2 or TRBV6-3 and TRBJ1-2, with 10 bases aligning to TRBD1. V was pared by 7 bases and J by 6 bases, with 11 bases of the junction left unmatched. The germline V gene has CDR1 MNHEY and CDR2 SVGEGT. The CDR3 consists of 15 residues. CDR3 protein: CASIHPGTGVNGYTF. CDR3 nucleotide sequence: TGTGCCAGCATCCACCCCGGGACAGGGGTTAATGGCTACACCTTC.

At least ten counts were recorded for this clonotype. The chain recombines TRBV27 with TRBJ2-7; D may be TRBD1 or TRBD2 (5 bases each). With 10 bases removed from V and 4 bases from J, the gap between germline ends came to 26 bases. CDR1 and CDR2 (germline): MNHEY, SMNVEV (reference sequence). The CDR3 sequence is 16 residues long. This CDR3 is CATGNTGPHSSYEQYF. The CDR3 DNA sequence: TGTGCCACCGGGAATACAGGACCCCATTCGAGTTACGAGCAGTACTTC.

This chain links TRBV6-1 with TRBJ2-7, with TRBD1 matching over 9 bases. V lost 0 bases, J lost 6 bases, and 9 bases stayed unmatched. This CDR3 is 16 amino acids long. The germline V gene has CDR1 MNHNS and CDR2 SASEGT. DNA for the CDR3: TGTGCCAGCAGTGAAGCGGTCTGGGACAGGGAAGGCGAGCAGTACTTC. Protein product: CASSEAVWDREGEQYF.

The chain joins TRBV11-2 to TRBJ2-2; D may be TRBD2 (5 bases). Germline CDR1 reads SGHAT; CDR2 reads FQNNGV. Deletions cut 5 bases from V and 4 bases from J, with 17 bases between. The CDR3 length is 16 residues. This CDR3 is CASSHYSSGATGELFF. In DNA, the CDR3 is TGTGCCAGCAGCCATTACTCAAGCGGAGCCACCGGGGAGCTGTTTTTT.

V gene TRBV6-1 combines with J gene TRBJ1-1; D is ambiguous. From germline, CDR1 is MNHNS and CDR2 SASEGT. V lost 8 bases to trimming and J lost 0 bases, with 13 bases between them. The CDR3 length is 14 residues. The CDR3 nucleotides are TGTGCCAGCCACCCGTCGGGGATGAACACTGAAGCTTTCTTT. This encodes CASHPSGMNTEAFF.

This clonotype was picked up many times. The J gene is TRBJ2-7, the V gene TRBV11-2, with TRBD2 identical over 8 bases. Losses at the gene ends were 4 bases for V and 6 bases for J; bases not matched to a gene: 11. Germline loops: CDR1 SGHAT, CDR2 FQNNGV. CDR3 length: 15 residues. The CDR3 reads CASSSVGAGVGEQYF. The CDR3 DNA reads TGTGCCAGCAGCTCCGTAGGAGCGGGAGTGGGCGAGCAGTACTTC.

The rearrangement links TRBV6-1 to TRBJ2-5; weak D call: TRBD1 (5 bases). V lost 7 bases to trimming and J lost 2 bases, with 11 bases between them. The CDR3 extends over 13 amino acids. Per germline, CDR1 MNHNS and CDR2 SASEGT. Written as DNA, the CDR3 is TGTGCCAGCATCTGGGGCAGTCAAGAGACCCAGTACTTC. This codes for CASIWGSQETQYF.

Ten or more counts support this clonotype. This rearrangement joins TRBV30 to TRBJ1-3; D is undetermined. The germline gives CDR1 GTSNPN, CDR2 SVGIG (reference sequence). CDR3 length: 11 residues. The V and J ends lost 3 bases and 2 bases respectively, with 2 bases between them. The CDR3 DNA reads TGTGCCTGGAGAACTGGAAACACCATATATTTT. This encodes CAWRTGNTIYF.

This clonotype was detected ten times or more. V and J are TRBV5-1 and TRBJ2-2; a possible D gene is TRBD1 (6 bases). The CDR3 is made up of 14 amino acids. The V gene lost 1 base and the J gene lost 6 bases, with 10 bases spanning the gap. The germline V gene encodes CDR1 SGHRS and CDR2 YFSETQ. CDR3 DNA sequence: TGCGCCAGCAGCTTGACAGGGAAGGCCGGGGAGCTGTTTTTT. Protein sequence: CASSLTGKAGELFF.

The table lists this clonotype with many counts. The V call is TRBV6-2 or TRBV6-3, the J call TRBJ1-1; tentatively, D is TRBD1 (5 bases). In germline, CDR1 is MNHEY, CDR2 SVGEGT. The ends were cut back, 2 bases at V and 3 bases at J, with 22 bases in the middle. This CDR3 comprises 18 residues. The CDR3 loop is CASSYPINKKGLDTEAFF. The CDR3 region has the DNA TGTGCCAGCAGTTACCCGATAAATAAAAAGGGGTTGGACACTGAAGCTTTCTTT.

The V gene is TRBV7-9, the J gene TRBJ1-1; D is unclear. CDR1 and CDR2 from the germline V gene are SEHNR and FQNEAQ (reference sequence). This CDR3 is built from 13 residues. V lost 5 bases to trimming and J lost 7 bases, with 14 bases between them. The CDR3 DNA follows: TGTGCCAGCAGCCCCCGAGTTAGTGATGAAGCTTTCTTT. Translating gives CASSPRVSDEAFF.

This chain connects TRBV30 to TRBJ1-2; TRBD1 agrees at 8 bases. This CDR3 is 14 amino acids long. CDR1 and CDR2 (germline): GTSNPN, SVGIG (reference sequence). V was pared by 3 bases and J by 5 bases, with 8 bases of the junction left unmatched. The CDR3 nucleotides are TGTGCCTGGAGGCAACCCGGGACAGGTTATGGCTACACCTTC. This translates into CAWRQPGTGYGYTF. Based on the CDR3 plus reference TRBV30 and TRBJ1-2, the full variable domain is SQTIHQWPATLVQPVGSPLSLECTVEGTSNPNLYWYRQAAGRGLQLLFYSVGIGQISSEVPQNLSASRPQDRQFILSSKKLLLSDSGFYLCAWRQPGTGYGYTFGSGTRLTVV.

The rearrangement links TRBV6-2 or TRBV6-3 to TRBJ2-7; D remains ambiguous. The CDR3 spans 12 residues. Trimming cost V 2 bases and J 6 bases, with 8 bases left between them. The germline V gene encodes CDR1 MNHEY and CDR2 SVGEGT. The CDR3 region is CASSYVGIEQYF. The CDR3 DNA reads as TGTGCCAGCAGTTACGTGGGGATCGAGCAGTACTTC.

This clonotype has a count of ten or more. Here the CDR3 reads CASSFRGAGSGNTIYF. The CDR3 nucleotides are TGTGCCAGCAGTTTCAGGGGTGCGGGGTCTGGAAACACCATATATTTT. This chain joins TRBV28 and TRBJ1-3, with D maybe TRBD1 (6 bases). The length of the CDR3 is 16 residues. Germline CDR1 reads MDHEN; CDR2 reads SYDVKM. The V and J ends lost 3 bases and 1 base respectively, with 13 bases between them.

This clonotype was detected ten times or more. V and J are TRBV6-4 and TRBJ2-3; 11 bases agree with TRBD2. CDR1 is MRHNA and CDR2 is SNTAGT in the germline V gene. The CDR3 contains 16 residues. V was pared by 6 bases and J by 2 bases, with 7 bases of the junction left unmatched. The CDR3 DNA reads as TGTGCCAGCAGCCGCGGGACTAGCGGAATCACAGATACGCAGTATTTT. This gives the protein CASSRGTSGITDTQYF.

This clonotype was found many times. This rearrangement joins TRBV28 to TRBJ2-4; the match to TRBD2 covers 7 bases. The CDR3 sequence is 14 residues long. V shed 6 bases, J shed 4 bases, and the junction held 6 bases outside the gene matches. CDR1 and CDR2 from the germline V gene are MDHEN and SYDVKM. CDR3 nucleotide sequence: TGTGCCAGCAGAACCGGGACTAAAAAAAACATTCAGTACTTC. Translation: CASRTGTKKNIQYF. Based on the CDR3 plus reference TRBV28 and TRBJ2-4, the full variable domain is DVKVTQSSRYLVKRTGEKVFLECVQDMDHENMFWYRQDPGLGLRLIYFSYDVKMKEKGDIPEGYSVSREKKERFSLILESASTNQTSMYLCASRTGTKKNIQYFGAGTRLSVL.

V gene TRBV12-3 or TRBV12-4 combines with J gene TRBJ2-7, with D uncertain. Trimming removed 3 bases at V and 8 bases at J, with 8 bases between. This CDR3 region has 11 residues. This CDR3 reads CASSFDVKQYF. The CDR3 region has the DNA TGTGCCAGCAGTTTCGACGTAAAGCAGTACTTC.

V gene TRBV6-5 combines with J gene TRBJ1-2; unclear D gene. The V end lost 0 bases, the J end lost 4 bases, and 12 bases lay between the germline ends. CDR3 size: 15 residues. Germline loops: CDR1 MNHEY, CDR2 SVGAGI. CDR3 protein: CASSYSTRRAYGYTF. CDR3 nucleotide sequence: TGTGCCAGCAGTTACTCTACCCGGAGAGCCTATGGCTACACCTTC.

The chain recombines TRBV6-1 with TRBJ2-7; 8 bases fit TRBD1. Trimming at V came to 5 bases and at J to 6 bases, leaving 6 bases not matched to a gene. In germline, CDR1 is MNHNS, CDR2 SASEGT. The CDR3 totals 13 residues. CDR3 coding DNA: TGTGCCAGCAGTCCGGGACAGGTGGGCGAGCAGTACTTC. Translation: CASSPGQVGEQYF.

At least ten counts were recorded for this clonotype. The V call is TRBV5-1, the J call TRBJ2-7; D assignment may be TRBD1 or TRBD2 (6 bases each). The CDR3 sequence is 15 residues long. V lost 3 bases and J lost 0, with 13 bases in between. Germline V gene sequence: CDR1 SGHRS, CDR2 YFSETQ. CDR3 DNA: TGCGCCAGCAGCTCTCTGGGGGGCTCCTCCTACGAGCAGTACTTC. Amino acids: CASSSLGGSSYEQYF.

In this sample, this clonotype turned up many times. V is TRBV5-1 and J is TRBJ2-7; 10 bases fit TRBD1. CDR3 length: 16 residues. CDR1 is SGHRS, CDR2 YFSETQ, per germline. With V trimmed by 0 bases and J by 2 bases, 5 bases remained unmatched. CDR3 amino acids: CASSLDLGQGAYEQYF. CDR3 bases: TGCGCCAGCAGCTTGGATCTCGGACAGGGGGCCTACGAGCAGTACTTC.

Ten or more counts support this clonotype. The J gene is TRBJ2-5, the V gene TRBV20-1; 9 positions agree with TRBD1. Trimming at V came to 5 bases and at J to 2 bases, leaving 9 bases not matched to a gene. From germline, CDR1 is DFQATT and CDR2 SNEGSKA (reference sequence). This CDR3 is 15 amino acids long. The DNA of the CDR3 is TGCAGTGCTGCATCCGGGACAGGGTGGCAAGAGACCCAGTACTTC. This codes for CSAASGTGWQETQYF.

In its sample, this clonotype was seen many times. The chain combines TRBV6-2 or TRBV6-3 with TRBJ1-5; TRBD1 might be the D (5 bases). Trimming removed 0 bases from V and 2 bases from J, with 11 bases in between. The CDR3 covers 16 residues. Germline CDR1 reads MNHEY; CDR2 reads SVGEGT. The CDR3 spells CASSYSVPGGNQPQHF. The DNA of the CDR3 is TGTGCCAGCAGTTACTCCGTCCCGGGGGGCAATCAGCCCCAGCATTTT.

This clonotype was counted many times. The chain joins TRBV25-1 to TRBJ1-6; D uncertain. Germline V lookup: CDR1 MGHDK, CDR2 SYGVNS. V was cut by 5 bases and J by 8 bases, with 7 bases left in between. This CDR3 is built from 12 residues. The CDR3 region is CASSWADSPLHF. The CDR3 nucleotides read TGTGCCAGCAGTTGGGCGGATTCACCCCTCCACTTT.

This clonotype was seen ten or more times. This chain links TRBV30 with TRBJ1-2; 9 nucleotides agree with TRBD1. J lost 8 bases, V lost 1 base, and 8 bases had no gene match. Looked up from germline, CDR1 is GTSNPN and CDR2 is SVGIG (reference sequence). CDR3 length: 14 amino acids. In DNA form, the CDR3 reads TGTGCCTGGAGTGCGGACAGGGGTGTTTACGGCTACACCTTC. Amino acid sequence: CAWSADRGVYGYTF.